The T cell receptor (beta chain) described here comes from a study of T-cell reconstitution after alpha-beta-depleted transplantation in children. Study results and limitations: Several hundred expanded graft clones reportedly gave rise to the alpha-beta T cells present about two months after transplant. A year had passed since transplant, and T-cell counts and diversity by then came mostly from newly produced T cells. Surviving recipient T cells and thymic progenitors accounted for the high day-60 TCRbeta diversity observed in some patients.

A word on this clonotype: What it binds is not known.

Preparation of the TCRbeta library involved a method that used unique molecular identifiers. TCRdb re-called the PCR reads through MiXCR, storing one row per CDR3 protein. The sample comprises around 580,000 distinct CDR3 sequences, over 25% of which are singletons, and around a third rests with the top ten. V shed 6 bases and J shed 0 bases, with 18 bases lying between them. This CDR3 is 16 amino acids long. Sequenced here: PBMCs, sampled before TCRalphabeta/CD19-depleted stem cell transplant. The clonotype was recovered from a boy in the first two years of life with Wiskott-Aldrich syndrome, due to receive a stem cell transplant. The chain is built from TRBV12-3 or TRBV12-4 and TRBJ2-7; a possible D gene is TRBD1 (5 bases). This CDR3 is CASSQTVGVFSYEQYF. The CDR3 region has the DNA TGTGCCAGCAGCCAAACCGTAGGGGTCTTCTCCTACGAGCAGTACTTC.